The rows below give T cell receptor beta chains drawn from one sample of a study of blood T cell repertoires in COVID-19. The data were produced by immunoSEQ multiplex PCR, yet TCRdb's version contains in-frame clones alone and is incomplete. This sample has over 60,000 clones; roughly 90% occur once, and the top ten carry roughly 1.2%. Sequences were obtained from peripheral blood. The receptors originated from a man in his sixties with acute or convalescent COVID-19. Both conserved end residues are part of each CDR3. Fields, in order: D gene, CDR3 length, clone size, V gene, J gene, CDR3 DNA, CDR3 protein. A D gene is named only where the DNA matches it firmly. Size is omitted from some rows. Given values are once, few, many or a class for expanded clones.

-	15	-	TRBV27	TRBJ1-6	TGTGCCAGCAGTTTATCGGCAAGGGGCCCCTCACCCCTCCACTTT	CASSLSARGPSPLHF
-	13	-	TRBV12-3/TRBV12-4	TRBJ1-3	TGTGCCAGCAGTCAGGGTTCTGGAAACACCATATATTTT	CASSQGSGNTIYF
TRBD1	19	-	TRBV5-1	TRBJ2-2	TGCGCCAGCAGCTTCTGGCTAACAGGGGGCATGGGCGGCACCGGGGAGCTGTTTTTT	CASSFWLTGGMGGTGELFF
TRBD1	15	-	TRBV5-1	TRBJ1-6	TGCGCCAGCAGCTCCGGACAGGCTTTGAATTCACCCCTCCACTTT	CASSSGQALNSPLHF
TRBD1	14	-	TRBV5-6	TRBJ2-7	TGTGCCAGCAGCAGGACAGGGAATTCCTACGAGCAGTACTTC	CASSRTGNSYEQYF
-	12	-	TRBV2	TRBJ2-1	TGTGCCAGCACCCTACGGGTGGATGAGCAGTTCTTC	CASTLRVDEQFF
-	14	-	TRBV19	TRBJ1-2	TGTGCCAGTAGTATCCTAGACAGTTCTTCTGGCTACACCTTC	CASSILDSSSGYTF
TRBD1	15	-	TRBV6-2/TRBV6-3	TRBJ2-1	TGTGCCAGCAGTAGGGAGACAGGGGGCCTGAATGAGCAGTTCTTC	CASSRETGGLNEQFF
-	11	once	TRBV6-2/TRBV6-3	TRBJ2-7	TGTGCCAGCAGCTTCACCTACGAGCAGTACTTC	CASSFTYEQYF
TRBD1	15	once	TRBV27	TRBJ1-1	TGTGCCAGCAGTTTGGAGGGACAGTTGAACACTGAAGCTTTCTTT	CASSLEGQLNTEAFF
-	14	-	TRBV10-3	TRBJ2-1	TGTGCCATCAGTACAACAGCGGACGGAAATGAGCAGTTCTTC	CAISTTADGNEQFF
-	15	-	TRBV18	TRBJ1-6	TGTGCCAGCTCACCCAGGGACACTTATAATTCACCCCTCCACTTT	CASSPRDTYNSPLHF
-	14	-	TRBV6-1	TRBJ2-7	TGTGCCAGCAGTGAACTTCCAGGGATCTACGAGCAGTACTTC	CASSELPGIYEQYF
-	13	-	TRBV2	TRBJ2-2	TGTGCCAGCACCGTCAGGGACACCGGGGAGCTGTTTTTT	CASTVRDTGELFF
TRBD1	16	-	TRBV11-2	TRBJ2-7	TGTGCCAGCAGCTTAGCTTGGGGGACAGGGCCCTACGAGCAGTACTTC	CASSLAWGTGPYEQYF
TRBD2	16	once	TRBV7-3	TRBJ2-6	TGTGCCAGCAGCTCCGGACTAGCGTTTGGGGCCAACGTCCTGACTTTC	CASSSGLAFGANVLTF
-	17	once	TRBV5-1	TRBJ2-7	TGCGCCAGCAGCTTAGGTAAGAACAGCCTGAGCTCCTACGAGCAGTACTTC	CASSLGKNSLSSYEQYF
-	15	-	TRBV6-2/TRBV6-3	TRBJ1-3	TGTGCCAGCAGCTTTGGACAGACCTACTTAGACACCATATATTTT	CASSFGQTYLDTIYF
-	14	-	TRBV30	TRBJ1-5	TGTGCCTGGAGTGTTGGCCAATTCAATCAGCCCCAGCATTTT	CAWSVGQFNQPQHF
-	16	-	TRBV6-6	TRBJ2-6	TGTGCCAGCAGTCTTGGCCTGTTCTCTGGGGCCAACGTCCTGACTTTC	CASSLGLFSGANVLTF
TRBD2	17	-	TRBV6-2/TRBV6-3	TRBJ2-1	TGTGCCAGCAGTTACTGGACTAGCGGGGCGGATCACAATGAGCAGTTCTTC	CASSYWTSGADHNEQFF
TRBD1	15	-	TRBV3-1/TRBV3-2	TRBJ1-1	TGTGCCAGCAGCCAAGTAGGGACAGGGGGAACTGAAGCTTTCTTT	CASSQVGTGGTEAFF
-	12	-	TRBV3-1/TRBV3-2	TRBJ1-1	TGTGCCAGCAGCCAAGACCAACTCGTAGCTTTCTTT	CASSQDQLVAFF
-	16	few	TRBV5-6	TRBJ2-3	TGTGCCAGCAGCTTGTATATGGGGCCCTCCACAGATACGCAGTATTTT	CASSLYMGPSTDTQYF
-	14	-	TRBV2	TRBJ1-5	TGTGCCAGCAGTGAATACAGAATCAATCAGCCCCAGCATTTT	CASSEYRINQPQHF
-	18	-	TRBV21-1	TRBJ2-2	TGTGCCAGCAGCACCCTCCGGGACAGGGGGCGCGGGACCGGGGAGCTGTTTTTT	CASSTLRDRGRGTGELFF
TRBD1	15	-	TRBV6-5	TRBJ2-1	TGTGCCAGCAGACCTACTGGACAGGGCTACAATGAGCAGTTCTTC	CASRPTGQGYNEQFF
-	14	-	TRBV4-1	TRBJ1-2	TGCGCCAGCAGCCAAGATCGGAGAGTCTATGGCTACACCTTC	CASSQDRRVYGYTF
-	14	-	TRBV18	TRBJ2-7	TGTGCCAGCTCAGCGGGACGGGTGCGCTACGAGCAGTACTTC	CASSAGRVRYEQYF
-	13	-	TRBV27	TRBJ2-7	TGTGCCAGCAGTTTATCACCGGGGGACGAGCAGTACTTC	CASSLSPGDEQYF
TRBD1	13	-	TRBV30	TRBJ2-7	TGTGCCTCCACCGGGACAGGGGAATACGAGCAGTACTTC	CASTGTGEYEQYF
TRBD1	13	once	TRBV6-5	TRBJ1-2	TGTGCCAGCAGTTGGGACAGAGACTATGGCTACACCTTC	CASSWDRDYGYTF
TRBD1	20	-	TRBV30	TRBJ1-3	TGTGCCTGGAGTTTAATACGGGGACAGGGGTCCCGGTATTCTGGAAACACCATATATTTT	CAWSLIRGQGSRYSGNTIYF
-	11	-	TRBV6-1	TRBJ2-3	TGTGCCAGCAGTGACCAGGGAGGTCAGTATTTT	CASSDQGGQYF
-	16	-	TRBV3-1/TRBV3-2	TRBJ2-5	TGTGCCAGCAGCCGTTCGACTAGTACTCGACAAGAGACCCAGTACTTC	CASSRSTSTRQETQYF
-	13	-	TRBV18	TRBJ2-7	TGTGCCAGCTCACCATCGAGCGGCTACGAGCAGTACTTC	CASSPSSGYEQYF
-	11	-	TRBV3-1/TRBV3-2	TRBJ1-1	TGTGCCAGCAGCCGCGGCACTGAAGCTTTCTTT	CASSRGTEAFF
-	15	few	TRBV5-1	TRBJ1-1	TGCGCCAGCAGCTCGAATCCAGGGGATCTAACTGAAGCTTTCTTT	CASSSNPGDLTEAFF
TRBD1	14	-	TRBV5-1	TRBJ2-7	TGCGCCAGCTGCCCGACAGGGACGTGCTACGAGCAGTACTTC	CASCPTGTCYEQYF
-	15	-	TRBV7-9	TRBJ2-5	TGTGCCAGCAGCTTAGGAGCGCGCAGGGTAGAGACCCAGTACTTC	CASSLGARRVETQYF
TRBD1	15	-	TRBV2	TRBJ1-4	TGTGCCAGCAACTGGCAGGGACAGGGCGGTGAAAAACTGTTTTTT	CASNWQGQGGEKLFF
TRBD2	16	-	TRBV5-1	TRBJ2-3	TGCGCCAGCAGCTTGATGAGCGGGGGGGTGACAGATACGCAGTATTTT	CASSLMSGGVTDTQYF
-	12	-	TRBV6-6	TRBJ2-1	TGTGCCAGCAGTCCTAGGTTCAATGAGCAGTTCTTC	CASSPRFNEQFF
TRBD1	15	once	TRBV6-5	TRBJ1-1	TGTGCCAGCATCTCCTCAGGGGGCTGGAACACTGAAGCTTTCTTT	CASISSGGWNTEAFF
-	13	-	TRBV5-4	TRBJ2-3	TGTGCCAGCAGCTTTCAGGGCGCAGATACGCAGTATTTT	CASSFQGADTQYF
TRBD1	17	-	TRBV5-6	TRBJ1-6	TGTGCCAGCAGCCCCGAGGGGGCTTTCGAGAGGAATTCACCCCTCCACTTT	CASSPEGAFERNSPLHF
TRBD1	13	-	TRBV2	TRBJ1-6	TGTGCCAGCAAGGGGCAGGGGGCGGCACCCCTCCACTTT	CASKGQGAAPLHF
TRBD1	16	-	TRBV18	TRBJ1-1	TGTGCCAGCTCACCTTTGACAGGGAATAGGAACACTGAAGCTTTCTTT	CASSPLTGNRNTEAFF
TRBD1	16	-	TRBV27	TRBJ1-1	TGTGCCAGCAGACCACTCGACAGGGGGCAGAGCACTGAAGCTTTCTTT	CASRPLDRGQSTEAFF
TRBD1	15	-	TRBV27	TRBJ1-1	TGTGCCAGCAGTCTTGACAGGGATCTGAACACTGAAGCTTTCTTT	CASSLDRDLNTEAFF
-	14	-	TRBV2	TRBJ2-1	TGTGCCAGCAGTGGTACTAGTGCCGTCGTGTCGGAGTTCTTC	CASSGTSAVVSEFF
TRBD1	14	-	TRBV19	TRBJ2-7	TGTGCCAGCTCGCCGGGACAGGTATCTTACGAGCAGTACTTC	CASSPGQVSYEQYF
-	14	-	TRBV7-2	TRBJ2-7	TGTGCCAGCAGCCCTTGGGGGAGGACCTACGAGCAGTACTTC	CASSPWGRTYEQYF
-	18	-	TRBV7-8	TRBJ2-4	TGTGCCAGCAGCTTAGTATTCGCGGGAAGTCTAGCCAAAAACATTCAGTACTTC	CASSLVFAGSLAKNIQYF
-	15	-	TRBV28	TRBJ1-6	TGTGCCAGCAGCCCTCCTAGCCAGGGGAATTCACCCCTCCACTTT	CASSPPSQGNSPLHF
TRBD1	17	-	TRBV27	TRBJ2-3	TGTGCCAGCAGTTCCGGGACAGGGGTGGGGGGCAGCGATACGCAGTATTTT	CASSSGTGVGGSDTQYF
-	14	-	TRBV7-8	TRBJ2-7	TGTGCCAGCAGCCCCGGAGGGAGATCCTACGAGCAGTACTTC	CASSPGGRSYEQYF